A selection of T cell receptor beta chains follows, all from one sample in a study of identical twins. TCRdb reprocessed the 5' RACE reads with MiXCR, giving one entry per CDR3 protein. In the table there are about 430,000 distinct CDR3 sequences, around 20% of which are singletons. Sequenced sample: naive T cells sorted from blood. Receptor source: a man aged 50 or older in good health. CDR3s include the opening cysteine and the closing phenylalanine or tryptophan. The D gene is left open where the match is weak. Size is stated for part of the rows, as once, few or many counts, or as a class when the clone is expanded.

D gene | J gene | clone size | V gene | CDR3 protein | CDR3 DNA
NA | TRBJ1-4 | few | TRBV29-1 | CSVRGVEKLFF | TGCAGCGTTCGGGGGGTTGAAAAACTGTTTTTT
NA | TRBJ1-3 | NA | TRBV4-1 | CASSQDYGNTIYF | TGCGCCAGCAGCCAAGATTACGGAAACACCATATATTTT
NA | TRBJ2-1 | few | TRBV6-5 | CASSYLRGRGTYNEQFF | TGTGCCAGCAGTTACTTACGGGGCCGGGGGACCTACAATGAGCAGTTCTTC
NA | TRBJ2-4 | few | TRBV6-6 | CASSRGGENIQYF | TGTGCCAGCAGCCGCGGAGGGGAAAACATTCAGTACTTC
NA | TRBJ1-4 | many | TRBV4-1 | CASSQDQARPNEKLFF | TGCGCCAGCAGCCAAGATCAGGCCAGACCTAATGAAAAACTGTTTTTT
TRBD2 | TRBJ2-1 | many | TRBV7-6 | CASSLPAGGTYNEQFF | TGTGCCAGCAGCCTCCCAGCGGGAGGGACCTACAATGAGCAGTTCTTC
NA | TRBJ2-1 | NA | TRBV15 | CATSRDYGGGSYNEQFF | TGTGCCACCAGCAGAGATTATGGCGGAGGCTCCTACAATGAGCAGTTCTTC
TRBD1 | TRBJ2-1 | NA | TRBV11-2 | CASSSRTGSNEQFF | TGTGCCAGCAGCTCACGGACAGGGTCGAATGAGCAGTTCTTC
NA | TRBJ2-5 | NA | TRBV20-1 | CSASDRVETQYF | TGCAGTGCTAGTGATAGGGTGGAGACCCAGTACTTC
NA | TRBJ2-7 | few | TRBV20-1 | CSARDLGGGHYEQYF | TGCAGTGCTAGAGATCTAGGTGGGGGACACTACGAGCAGTACTTC
NA | TRBJ2-1 | many | TRBV6-2/TRBV6-3 | CASRRQIHEQFF | TGTGCCAGCAGGAGACAGATCCATGAGCAGTTCTTC
NA | TRBJ2-7 | NA | TRBV28 | CASSWSDYEQYF | TGTGCCAGCAGTTGGTCGGACTACGAGCAGTACTTC
TRBD1 | TRBJ2-2 | few | TRBV24-1 | CATADGQERRTGELFF | TGTGCCACCGCAGACGGACAGGAAAGGCGCACCGGGGAGCTGTTTTTT
NA | TRBJ2-1 | few | TRBV11-2 | CASSLILLSGISYNEQFF | TGTGCCAGCAGCTTAATATTGCTGAGCGGTATCTCCTACAATGAGCAGTTCTTC
NA | TRBJ2-5 | few | TRBV29-1 | CSVESGRGRADETQYF | TGCAGCGTTGAATCGGGAAGGGGGAGGGCGGATGAGACCCAGTACTTC
NA | TRBJ2-1 | NA | TRBV4-3 | CASSQDWVSYNEQFF | TGCGCCAGCAGCCAAGATTGGGTGTCCTACAATGAGCAGTTCTTC
NA | TRBJ2-3 | NA | TRBV7-2 | CASSGGVGSTDTQYF | TGTGCCAGCAGTGGAGGGGTGGGGAGCACAGATACGCAGTATTTT
NA | TRBJ2-5 | few | TRBV11-2 | CASSGGTSHQETQYF | TGTGCCAGCAGCGGAGGGACATCTCACCAAGAGACCCAGTACTTC
TRBD2 | TRBJ2-1 | few | TRBV5-5 | CASSLGTSPWDEQFF | TGTGCCAGCAGCTTAGGGACTAGCCCTTGGGATGAGCAGTTCTTC
NA | TRBJ1-1 | few | TRBV6-5 | CASSYGGHRAEAFF | TGTGCCAGCAGTTACGGGGGACACAGGGCTGAAGCTTTCTTT
TRBD2 | TRBJ2-7 | NA | TRBV20-1 | CSAPRAAGVDEQYF | TGCAGTGCTCCCCGGGCAGCGGGAGTCGACGAGCAGTACTTC
NA | TRBJ2-1 | NA | TRBV28 | CASSLRGSYYNEQFF | TGTGCCAGCAGTTTACGGGGGTCCTACTACAATGAGCAGTTCTTC
TRBD2 | TRBJ2-5 | few | TRBV4-3 | CASSQGLAGSTPETQYF | TGCGCCAGCAGCCAAGGACTAGCGGGGTCCACCCCTGAGACCCAGTACTTC
TRBD2 | TRBJ2-3 | NA | TRBV7-7 | CASSSGTSLADTQYF | TGTGCTAGCAGCTCCGGGACTAGCTTGGCAGATACGCAGTATTTT
NA | TRBJ1-6 | NA | TRBV20-1 | CSAGRPSSYNSPLHF | TGCAGTGCTGGACGGCCCAGCTCCTATAATTCACCCCTCCACTTT
NA | TRBJ2-1 | many | TRBV5-1 | CASSLQSYNEQFF | TGCGCCAGCAGCTTGCAAAGTTACAATGAGCAGTTCTTC
NA | TRBJ2-5 | few | TRBV7-2 | CASSYGQTATQETQYF | TGTGCCAGCAGCTACGGACAGACTGCGACCCAAGAGACCCAGTACTTC
NA | TRBJ1-3 | many | TRBV28 | CASSSGGGNTIYF | TGTGCCAGCAGTTCGGGAGGCGGAAACACCATATATTTT
TRBD1 | TRBJ2-7 | NA | TRBV7-6 | CASSWGQGATYEQYF | TGTGCCAGCAGCTGGGGACAGGGGGCGACATACGAGCAGTACTTC
TRBD1 | TRBJ2-3 | NA | TRBV20-1 | CSARDLDRGTQYF | TGCAGTGCTAGAGACCTGGACAGGGGCACGCAGTATTTT
NA | TRBJ1-4 | many | TRBV4-3 | CASSQNYRGGGEKLFF | TGCGCCAGCAGCCAGAATTACAGAGGCGGCGGTGAAAAACTGTTTTTT
TRBD1 | TRBJ1-2 | few | TRBV3-1 | CASSPGTGRTNYGYTF | TGTGCCAGCAGCCCTGGGACAGGACGAACTAACTATGGCTACACCTTC
NA | TRBJ2-2 | many | TRBV9 | CASSVGVTPVNGGELFF | TGTGCCAGCAGCGTAGGTGTGACTCCCGTTAATGGCGGGGAGCTGTTTTTT
NA | TRBJ2-1 | many | TRBV4-3 | CASSQDPPDSSYNEQFF | TGCGCCAGCAGCCAAGACCCCCCCGATAGCAGCTACAATGAGCAGTTCTTC
TRBD2 | TRBJ2-7 | NA | TRBV20-1 | CSAVGLADEQYF | TGCAGTGCCGTCGGACTAGCTGACGAGCAGTACTTC
TRBD2 | TRBJ2-5 | NA | TRBV5-1 | CASSWGLAGGQMETQYF | TGCGCCAGCAGCTGGGGACTAGCGGGGGGTCAAATGGAGACCCAGTACTTC
NA | TRBJ1-2 | few | TRBV12-3/TRBV12-4 | CASSLGAAAYGYTF | TGTGCCAGCAGTTTAGGGGCGGCGGCGTATGGCTACACCTTC
TRBD2 | TRBJ2-3 | few | TRBV13 | CASSQQLAGISYDTQYF | TGTGCCAGCAGCCAGCAACTAGCGGGGATATCATACGATACGCAGTATTTT
NA | TRBJ1-5 | many | TRBV28 | CASSTTEFQPQHF | TGTGCCAGCAGTACGACAGAGTTTCAGCCCCAGCATTTT
TRBD2 | TRBJ2-7 | NA | TRBV5-1 | CASSLAGLGLGPSEQYF | TGCGCCAGCAGCTTGGCCGGACTGGGACTAGGACCTTCCGAGCAGTACTTC
TRBD1 | TRBJ2-5 | many | TRBV5-1 | CASSQGDRAETQYF | TGCGCCAGCAGCCAGGGGGACAGGGCGGAGACCCAGTACTTC
NA | TRBJ1-1 | few | TRBV24-1 | CATRGDLDTEAFF | TGTGCCACCAGAGGGGACTTGGACACTGAAGCTTTCTTT
NA | TRBJ2-3 | NA | TRBV10-3 | CAIGVDTQYF | TGTGCCATCGGGGTGGATACGCAGTATTTT
TRBD1 | TRBJ1-1 | NA | TRBV5-1 | CASSLVLGGRNTEAFF | TGCGCCAGCAGCTTGGTTTTAGGGGGCCGGAACACTGAAGCTTTCTTT
TRBD2 | TRBJ2-1 | many | TRBV10-3 | CAISESGTSGHEQFF | TGTGCCATCAGTGAGTCCGGGACTAGCGGTCATGAGCAGTTCTTC
NA | TRBJ2-7 | NA | TRBV5-1 | CASSLVPQSSYEQYF | TGCGCCAGCAGCTTGGTACCCCAAAGCTCCTACGAGCAGTACTTC
NA | TRBJ2-7 | NA | TRBV6-5 | CASSYGGGSYEQYF | TGTGCCAGCAGTTACGGGGGCGGCTCCTACGAGCAGTACTTC
TRBD2 | TRBJ2-7 | NA | TRBV28 | CASSWGLAETYEQYF | TGTGCCAGCAGTTGGGGACTAGCGGAGACCTACGAGCAGTACTTC
TRBD1 | TRBJ2-4 | many | TRBV5-1 | CASSLYTGDRKNIQYF | TGCGCCAGCAGCTTGTACACAGGGGATCGGAAAAACATTCAGTACTTC
TRBD1 | TRBJ2-5 | few | TRBV4-3 | CASSRVQGAGETQYF | TGCGCCAGCAGCCGAGTACAGGGGGCGGGGGAGACCCAGTACTTC
NA | TRBJ2-7 | NA | TRBV15 | CATSKGAWRGAFEQYF | TGTGCCACCAGCAAAGGGGCTTGGAGGGGGGCCTTCGAGCAGTACTTC
TRBD1 | TRBJ1-5 | few | TRBV15 | CATSMGQLINQPQHF | TGTGCCACCAGCATGGGACAGCTAATAAATCAGCCCCAGCATTTT
NA | TRBJ2-3 | few | TRBV6-5 | CASSYMGLNTDTQYF | TGTGCCAGCAGTTACATGGGACTTAACACAGATACGCAGTATTTT
NA | TRBJ2-6 | NA | TRBV5-1 | CASSLPTGSGANVLTF | TGCGCCAGCAGCTTACCTACAGGGTCTGGGGCCAACGTCCTGACTTTC
TRBD2 | TRBJ2-3 | NA | TRBV20-1 | CSARGTSVRPRRNTQYF | TGCAGTGCTAGAGGGACTAGCGTGAGGCCTAGGCGAAATACGCAGTATTTT